This T cell receptor beta chain came from a study of shared clonotypes between healthy human individuals. About the study: A couple of women and a few men aged 18 to 49 made up the donors.

Regarding the study as a whole: It was expected that sequencing depth would affect clonotype sharing among donors.

The trim removed 0 bases at V and 14 bases at J, leaving 8 bases unmatched. The CDR3 consists of 14 residues. CDR1 is SEHNR and CDR2 is FQNEAQ in the germline V gene (reference sequence). Comments on this clone: Its matching antigen is unknown.

Deep-level settings were used for running the assay. Evenly divided among several immunoSEQ plates was the genomic DNA of each subset. Assay: immunoSEQ multiplex PCR; the TCRdb copy retains only in-frame clones and omits some. The table includes approximately 440,000 clones, about 74% detected once. The chain is built from TRBV7-9 and TRBJ2-1; the match to TRBD2 covers 9 bases. The clonotype comes from a woman aged 40 to 49 in good health. Some clones in this sample may be carry-over from other donors' samples. What was sequenced was PBMCs. CDR3 amino acids: CASSLASSGEGEFF. DNA of the CDR3: TGTGCCAGCAGCTTAGCCTCTAGCGGGGAGGGCGAGTTCTTC. The full variable domain, with the rest looked up from reference TRBV7-9 and TRBJ2-1, is DTGVSQNPRHKITKRGQNVTFRCDPISEHNRLYWYRQTLGQGPEFLTYFQNEAQLEKSRLLSDRFSAERPKGSFSTLEIQRTEQGDSAMYLCASSLASSGEGEFFGPGTRLTVL.